Each of the 10 T cell receptor beta chains below was sequenced from the same sample in a study of blood T cells in healthy people across ages (dated by TCRdb to between 2014 and 2017). Library generation was performed with 5' RACE. Instrument on record: Illumina HiSeq 2500. A second roughly 6 to 11 cycle PCR used a sample-barcoded 5' primer and a J-beta primer mix. TCRdb trimmed public reads at Q25 via fastp, called clones via MiXCR and kept in-frame beta chains. For every CDR3 protein sequence, its rows merge into one entry that carries the most common genes and DNA. Here the sample has over a million distinct CDR3 sequences; over 35% occur a single time. Clones ranked in the top ten supply around 18% of the sample. Sample: blood. Receptor source: a woman in her fifties or sixties in good health.

J is TRBJ2-1 and V is TRBV6-6; 7 positions agree with TRBD2. This CDR3 comprises 16 residues. With 6 bases clipped from V and 7 bases from J, the junction kept 15 bases outside the gene matches. Germline lookup yields CDR1 MNHNY and CDR2 SVGAGI (reference sequence). CDR3: CASSLSASGRVNEQFF. The CDR3 DNA reads TGTGCCAGCAGCCTATCCGCTAGCGGAAGGGTTAATGAGCAGTTCTTC.

The J gene is TRBJ1-5, the V gene TRBV2; D remains unclear. V was trimmed by 6 bases and J by 2 bases, leaving 8 bases between them. This CDR3 spans 13 amino acids. Germline-derived CDR1 and CDR2 are SNHLY and FYNNEI. CDR3 loop: CASRVWGNQPQHF. Written as DNA, the CDR3 is TGTGCCAGCAGGGTCTGGGGCAATCAGCCCCAGCATTTT.

The chain couples TRBV20-1 to TRBJ2-7; tentatively, D is TRBD2 (6 bases). CDR3 size: 14 residues. V dropped 1 base and J dropped 1 base, with 11 bases sitting between them. Germline V gene data show CDR1 as DFQATT and CDR2 as SNEGSKA (reference sequence). The CDR3 sequence: CSARAGGMSYEQYF. CDR3 coding DNA: TGCAGTGCTAGAGCCGGCGGGATGTCCTACGAGCAGTACTTC.

As for this clonotype: A junction boundary mismatches the germline segment, possibly from a read error. The genes are TRBV11-3 and TRBJ2-2, with D tentatively TRBD1 or TRBD2 (5 bases each). CDR1 and CDR2 from the germline V gene are SGHNT and YENEEA. This CDR3 has 16 amino acids. DNA for the CDR3: TGTGCCAGCAGCCCTTCGGACACCATCGGCACCGGGGTGCTGTTTTTT. It encodes CASSPSDTIGTGVLFF.

At least ten counts were recorded for this clonotype. This chain joins TRBV6-2 or TRBV6-3 and TRBJ2-7; no reliable D call. V was cut by 5 bases and J by 4 bases, with 12 bases left in between. CDR1 is MNHEY and CDR2 is SVGEGT in the germline V gene. This CDR3 region has 13 residues. This CDR3 is CASSDRYGYEQYF. CDR3 bases: TGTGCCAGCAGTGATCGGTACGGGTACGAGCAGTACTTC.

Only a few counts were recorded for this clonotype. The chain has TRBV11-1 and TRBJ2-5, with no clear D. The V and J ends lost 4 bases and 9 bases respectively, with 15 bases between them. The germline CDR1 and CDR2 sequences are SGHAT and FQDESV (reference sequence). The CDR3 extends over 13 amino acids. CDR3 sequence reads: CASSSRPSEAQYF. CDR3 DNA: TGTGCCAGCAGCTCCAGACCCTCCGAGGCCCAGTACTTC.

The chain recombines TRBV12-3 or TRBV12-4 with TRBJ1-1, with D maybe TRBD1 (5 bases). V gave up 5 bases and J gave up 5 bases, with 15 bases separating them. The CDR3 has 14 residues. In DNA form, the CDR3 reads TGTGCCAGCAGTCCGGGGCGGGGTTCGACTGAAGCTTTCTTT. Residues: CASSPGRGSTEAFF.

The rearrangement joins TRBV7-7 to TRBJ2-5; 8 bases fit TRBD2. The length of the CDR3 is 16 residues. CDR1 SSHAT and CDR2 FNYEAQ come from the germline V gene (reference sequence). V shed 4 bases and J 4 bases; nucleotides not matched to a gene: 11. The CDR3: CASSSPGLDQGETQYF. DNA for the CDR3: TGTGCCAGCAGCTCTCCGGGACTAGACCAGGGAGAGACCCAGTACTTC.

The V and J genes are TRBV10-3 and TRBJ2-4, with D unclear. The J call may be mistaken, given a closer DNA end match to TRBJ2-5. This CDR3 is built from 15 residues. CDR1 is ENHRY and CDR2 is SYGVKD in the germline V gene. CDR3 sequence (DNA): TGTGCCATCAGTGAAAGAAGACTGAAGGAGGAGACCCAGTACTTC. Encoded protein: CAISERRLKEETQYF.

The chain couples TRBV4-1 to TRBJ2-1, with D possibly TRBD2 on 5 matching bases. V shed 0 bases and J shed 5 bases, with 8 bases lying between them. The length of the CDR3 is 14 residues. CDR1 is MGHRA, CDR2 YSYEKL, per germline. This chain's CDR3 is CASSQDFGDNEQFF. Here the CDR3 DNA reads TGCGCCAGCAGCCAAGATTTCGGGGACAATGAGCAGTTCTTC.